A single sample is the source of the 14 T cell receptor beta chains below, sequenced in a study of blood T cell repertoires in COVID-19. Sequencing was performed with immunoSEQ multiplex PCR; in TCRdb, only in-frame clones are kept and a portion is missing. The profile shows 140,000 to 150,000 clones, about nine tenths of them singletons. Sample: PBMCs or T cells enriched from blood (not recorded which). The receptor set was obtained from a man aged 55-75 years who had recovered from COVID-19.

J is TRBJ1-1 and V is TRBV9; D gene unclear. The CDR3 runs 14 residues. V was pared by 3 bases and J by 4 bases, with 13 bases between. Germline loops: CDR1 SGDLS, CDR2 YYNGEE. The CDR3 region has the DNA TGTGCCAGCAGCGCGTTTCCGGAGGCCACTGAAGCTTTCTTT. Translating gives CASSAFPEATEAFF. The variable domain in full, with the rest retrieved from reference TRBV9 and TRBJ1-1, is DSGVTQTPKHLITATGQRVTLRCSPRSGDLSVYWYQQSLDQGLQFLIQYYNGEERAKGNILERFSAQQFPDLHSELNLSSLELGDSALYFCASSAFPEATEAFFGQGTRLTVV.

The chain employs TRBV4-1 and TRBJ1-3; TRBD1 might be the D (6 bases). V was clipped by 5 bases and J by 3 bases, with 17 bases between them. CDR1 MGHRA and CDR2 YSYEKL come from the germline V gene. The CDR3 is 16 amino acids. The chain's CDR3 is CASSTQTGRGGNTIYF. The CDR3 coding sequence is TGCGCCAGCAGCACCCAGACAGGCAGGGGTGGAAACACCATATATTTT.

J is TRBJ2-2 and V is TRBV6-1, with a weak D call TRBD2 (5 bases). V was shortened by 2 bases and J by 2 bases, with 18 bases between the two germline ends. The CDR3 runs to 18 residues. Germline assignment: CDR1 MNHNS and CDR2 SASEGT. The CDR3 DNA is TGTGCCAGCAGTGAATCTGTGGCTAGCATACTAAACACCGGGGAGCTGTTTTTT. This translates into CASSESVASILNTGELFF.

J is TRBJ1-5 and V is TRBV9, with no clear D. The CDR3 is made up of 13 amino acids. V gave up 0 bases and J gave up 4 bases, with 5 bases separating them. Germline V CDR1 and CDR2: SGDLS, YYNGEE. In nucleotides, the CDR3 is TGTGCCAGCAGCGTAGGCGTGAATCAGCCCCAGCATTTT. As protein: CASSVGVNQPQHF.

This CDR3 reads CASSPPSPTDTQYF. CDR3 coding DNA: TGTGCCAGCAGCCCCCCTAGTCCGACAGATACGCAGTATTTT. The chain joins TRBV7-9 to TRBJ2-3, with unresolved D. Germline values: CDR1 SEHNR, CDR2 FQNEAQ (reference sequence). The CDR3 extends over 14 amino acids. The V end lost 5 bases, the J end lost 3 bases, and 12 bases lay between the germline ends.

The V call is TRBV5-6, the J call TRBJ2-2, with 7 nucleotides matching TRBD1. The CDR3 runs to 16 residues. V was clipped by 1 base and J by 5 bases; unmatched bases: 8. Germline loops: CDR1 SGHDT, CDR2 YYEEEE. CDR3 DNA: TGTGCCAGCAGCTTGCGAAGGGGGCTGGTAACCGGGGAGCTGTTTTTT. Amino acid sequence: CASSLRRGLVTGELFF.

The rearrangement links TRBV12-3 or TRBV12-4 to TRBJ1-2, with 8 bases that match TRBD1. CDR3 length equals 13 residues. Unmatched junction bases numbered 7, after V lost 6 bases and J lost 7 bases. This CDR3 reads CASSRQGAGGYTF. CDR3 bases: TGTGCCAGCAGCCGCCAGGGGGCAGGTGGCTACACCTTC.

The chain couples TRBV15 to TRBJ2-7; 10 bases fit TRBD1. CDR3 length equals 15 residues. Per the germline V gene, CDR1 is LNHNV and CDR2 is YYDKDF (reference sequence). The trim removed 3 bases at V and 4 bases at J, leaving 6 bases unmatched. In DNA form, the CDR3 reads TGTGCCACCAGCAGGGGGACAGGGGAGGTATACGAGCAGTACTTC. It translates to CATSRGTGEVYEQYF. Full variable domain (rest looked up from reference TRBV15 and TRBJ2-7): DAMVIQNPRYQVTQFGKPVTLSCSQTLNHNVMYWYQQKSSQAPKLLFHYYDKDFNNEADTPDNFQSRRPNTSFCFLDIRSPGLGDTAMYLCATSRGTGEVYEQYFGPGTRLTVT.

The CDR3 sequence: CASSHRGNEQYF. CDR3 in DNA: TGTGCCAGCAGCCATAGGGGCAACGAGCAGTACTTC. This chain connects TRBV3-1 (or the pseudogene TRBV3-2) to TRBJ2-7; tentatively, D is TRBD1 (5 bases). The length of the CDR3 is 12 residues. Trimming removed 3 bases at V and 5 bases at J, with 8 bases between. Germline loops: CDR1 LGHDT, CDR2 YNNKEL (reference sequence).

The rearrangement links TRBV28 to TRBJ1-5; 10 bases align to TRBD1. This CDR3 contains 16 residues. The germline CDR1 and CDR2 sequences are MDHEN and SYDVKM. J lost 4 bases, V lost 6 bases, and 9 bases had no gene match. In DNA, the CDR3 is TGTGCCAGCAGCCCGGGGACAGGGGTAGGAAATCAGCCCCAGCATTTT. It yields the protein CASSPGTGVGNQPQHF.

The CDR3 here is CASSPGTTNIQYF. For the CDR3, the DNA is TGTGCCAGCAGCCCCGGGACAACAAACATTCAGTACTTC. The chain couples TRBV11-2 to TRBJ2-4, with TRBD1 as a possible D gene (6 bases). Germline CDR1 SGHAT, CDR2 FQNNGV. The CDR3 covers 13 residues. V lost 5 bases and J 6 bases, leaving 11 bases between the germline ends.

The chain carries TRBV10-3 and TRBJ2-3; 16 bases fit TRBD2. The germline CDR1 and CDR2 sequences are ENHRY and SYGVKD. V was pared by 10 bases and J by 2 bases, with 12 bases of the junction left unmatched. This CDR3 has 18 amino acids. Here the CDR3 reads CATWPGGTSGGDTDTQYF. The DNA for the CDR3 is TGTGCCACGTGGCCGGGAGGGACTAGCGGGGGGGACACAGATACGCAGTATTTT.

The chain is built from TRBV27 and TRBJ2-3, with D perhaps matching TRBD2 (7 bases). Looked up from germline, CDR1 is MNHEY and CDR2 is SMNVEV (reference sequence). V lost 7 bases and J 5 bases, leaving 22 bases between the germline ends. This CDR3 is 16 amino acids long. CDR3 bases: TGTGCCAGCACCCTAAGGGGGGGGAGAGGGATAGATACGCAGTATTTT. It translates to CASTLRGGRGIDTQYF.

The sample holds a few counts of this clone. The CDR3: CASSRQMNTEAFF. In DNA form, the CDR3 reads TGTGCCAGCAGCCGACAAATGAACACTGAAGCTTTCTTT. The chain carries TRBV9 and TRBJ1-1; D gene ambiguous. Per the germline V gene, CDR1 is SGDLS and CDR2 is YYNGEE. This CDR3 spans 13 amino acids. Trimming removed 4 bases at V and 0 bases at J, with 7 bases between.